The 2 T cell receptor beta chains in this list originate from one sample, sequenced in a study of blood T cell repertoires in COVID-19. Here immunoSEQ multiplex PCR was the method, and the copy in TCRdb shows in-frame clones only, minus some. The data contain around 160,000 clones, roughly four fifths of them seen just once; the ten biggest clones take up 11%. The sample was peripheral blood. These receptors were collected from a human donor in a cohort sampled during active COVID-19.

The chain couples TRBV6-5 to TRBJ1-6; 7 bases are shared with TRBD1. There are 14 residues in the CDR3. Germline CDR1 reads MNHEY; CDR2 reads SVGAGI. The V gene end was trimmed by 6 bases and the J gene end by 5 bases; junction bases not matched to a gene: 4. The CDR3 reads CASSFDRDNSPLHF. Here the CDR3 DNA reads TGTGCCAGCAGCTTCGACAGGGATAATTCACCCCTCCACTTT.

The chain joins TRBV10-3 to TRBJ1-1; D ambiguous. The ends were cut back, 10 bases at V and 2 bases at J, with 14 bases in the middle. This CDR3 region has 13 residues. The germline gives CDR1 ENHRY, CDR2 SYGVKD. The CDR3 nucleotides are TGTGCCACCCGTGGAGGGCCTAACACTGAAGCTTTCTTT. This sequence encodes CATRGGPNTEAFF.